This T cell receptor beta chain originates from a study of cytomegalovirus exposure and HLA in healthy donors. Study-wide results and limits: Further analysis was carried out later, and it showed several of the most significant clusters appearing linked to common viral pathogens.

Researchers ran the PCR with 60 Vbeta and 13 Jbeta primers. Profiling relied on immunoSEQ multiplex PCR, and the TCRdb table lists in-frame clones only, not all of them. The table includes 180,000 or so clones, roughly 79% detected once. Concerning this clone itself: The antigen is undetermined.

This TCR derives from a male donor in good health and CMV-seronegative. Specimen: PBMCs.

The CDR3 DNA follows: TGCGCCAGCAGTGAGATGACGGGGGACACTGAAGCTTTCTTT. Translated: CASSEMTGDTEAFF. The chain recombines TRBV10-2 with TRBJ1-1; D is perhaps TRBD1 (5 bases). The ends were cut back, 2 bases at V and 3 bases at J, with 10 bases in the middle. CDR3 size: 14 residues. CDR1 and CDR2 from the germline V gene are WSHSY and SAAADI.